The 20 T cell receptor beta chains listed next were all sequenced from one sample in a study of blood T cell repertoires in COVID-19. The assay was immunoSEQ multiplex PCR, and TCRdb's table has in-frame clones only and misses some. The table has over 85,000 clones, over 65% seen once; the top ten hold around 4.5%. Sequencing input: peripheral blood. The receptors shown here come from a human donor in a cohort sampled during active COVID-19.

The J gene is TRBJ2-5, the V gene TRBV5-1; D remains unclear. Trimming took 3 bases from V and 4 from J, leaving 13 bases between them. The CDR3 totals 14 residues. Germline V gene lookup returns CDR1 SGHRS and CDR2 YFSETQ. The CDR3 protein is CASSSHMTGETQYF. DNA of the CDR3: TGCGCCAGCAGCTCGCATATGACGGGAGAGACCCAGTACTTC.

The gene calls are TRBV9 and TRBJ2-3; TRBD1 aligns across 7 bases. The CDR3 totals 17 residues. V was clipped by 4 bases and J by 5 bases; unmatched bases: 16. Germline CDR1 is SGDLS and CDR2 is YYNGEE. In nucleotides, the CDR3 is TGTGCCAGCAGCCCAGGGGCTTTTCGACAGGGCATAGATACGCAGTATTTT. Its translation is CASSPGAFRQGIDTQYF.

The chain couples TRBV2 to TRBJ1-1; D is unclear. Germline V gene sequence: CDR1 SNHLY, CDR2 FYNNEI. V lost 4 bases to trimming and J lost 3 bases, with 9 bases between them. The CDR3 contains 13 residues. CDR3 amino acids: CASSAADYTEAFF. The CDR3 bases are TGTGCCAGCAGTGCGGCGGACTACACTGAAGCTTTCTTT.

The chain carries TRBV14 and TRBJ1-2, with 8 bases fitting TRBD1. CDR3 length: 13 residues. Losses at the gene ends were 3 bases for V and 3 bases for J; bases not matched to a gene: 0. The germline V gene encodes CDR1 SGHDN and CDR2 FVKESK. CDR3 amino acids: CASSQGQDYGYTF. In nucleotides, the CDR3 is TGTGCCAGCAGCCAGGGACAGGACTATGGCTACACCTTC.

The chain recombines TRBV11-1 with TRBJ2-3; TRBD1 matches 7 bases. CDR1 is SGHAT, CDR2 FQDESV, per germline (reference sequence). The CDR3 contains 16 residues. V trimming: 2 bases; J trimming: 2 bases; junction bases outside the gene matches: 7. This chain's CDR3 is CASSLTRDSPTDTQYF. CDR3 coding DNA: TGTGCCAGCAGCTTAACCCGGGACAGTCCCACAGATACGCAGTATTTT.

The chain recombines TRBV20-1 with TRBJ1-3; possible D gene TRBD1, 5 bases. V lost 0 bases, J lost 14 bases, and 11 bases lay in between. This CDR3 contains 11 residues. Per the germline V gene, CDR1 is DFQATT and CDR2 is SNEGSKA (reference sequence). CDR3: CSAREDGDLYF. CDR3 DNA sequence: TGCAGTGCTAGAGAGGACGGGGACTTATATTTT.

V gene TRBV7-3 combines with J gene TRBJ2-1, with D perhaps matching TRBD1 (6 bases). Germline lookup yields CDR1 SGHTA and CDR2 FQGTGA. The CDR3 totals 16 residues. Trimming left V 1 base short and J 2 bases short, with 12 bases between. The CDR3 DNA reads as TGTGCCAGCAGCTTAAAGACAGGTCTCCCCTACAATGAGCAGTTCTTC. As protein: CASSLKTGLPYNEQFF.

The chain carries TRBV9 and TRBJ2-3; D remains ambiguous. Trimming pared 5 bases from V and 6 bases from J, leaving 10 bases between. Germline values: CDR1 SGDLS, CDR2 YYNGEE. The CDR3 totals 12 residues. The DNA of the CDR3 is TGTGCCAGCAGTTTTCGCGAGGATACGCAGTATTTT. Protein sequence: CASSFREDTQYF.

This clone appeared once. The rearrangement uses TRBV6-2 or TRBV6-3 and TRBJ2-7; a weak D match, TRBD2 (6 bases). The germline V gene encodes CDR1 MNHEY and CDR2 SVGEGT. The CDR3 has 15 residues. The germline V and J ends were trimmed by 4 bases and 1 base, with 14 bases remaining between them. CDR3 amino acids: CASSSWVGGSYEQYF. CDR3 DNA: TGTGCCAGCAGTTCGTGGGTCGGGGGATCCTACGAGCAGTACTTC.

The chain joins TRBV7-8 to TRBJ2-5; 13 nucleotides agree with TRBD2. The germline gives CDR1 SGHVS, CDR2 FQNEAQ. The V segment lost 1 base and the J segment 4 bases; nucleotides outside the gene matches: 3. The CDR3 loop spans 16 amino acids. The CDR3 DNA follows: TGTGCCAGCAGCTTAGGGACTAGCGGGGGTGGAGAGACCCAGTACTTC. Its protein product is CASSLGTSGGGETQYF.

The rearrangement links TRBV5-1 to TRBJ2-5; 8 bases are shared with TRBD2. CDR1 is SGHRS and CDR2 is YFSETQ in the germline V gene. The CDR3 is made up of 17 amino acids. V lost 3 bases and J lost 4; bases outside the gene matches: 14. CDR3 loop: CASSSNLLAANGETQYF. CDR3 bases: TGCGCCAGCAGCTCCAATCTACTAGCGGCAAATGGAGAGACCCAGTACTTC. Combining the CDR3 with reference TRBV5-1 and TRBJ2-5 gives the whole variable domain KAGVTQTPRYLIKTRGQQVTLSCSPISGHRSVSWYQQTPGQGLQFLFEYFSETQRNKGNFPGRFSGRQFSNSRSEMNVSTLELGDSALYLCASSSNLLAANGETQYFGPGTRLLVL.

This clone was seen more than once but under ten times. CDR3 loop: CASSVGQGQETQYF. The CDR3 DNA reads TGTGCCAGCAGCGTAGGACAGGGCCAAGAGACCCAGTACTTC. The chain links TRBV9 to TRBJ2-5; 7 bases agree with TRBD1. V was clipped by 0 bases and J by 1 base; unmatched bases: 0. The germline gives CDR1 SGDLS, CDR2 YYNGEE. The CDR3 is made up of 14 amino acids.

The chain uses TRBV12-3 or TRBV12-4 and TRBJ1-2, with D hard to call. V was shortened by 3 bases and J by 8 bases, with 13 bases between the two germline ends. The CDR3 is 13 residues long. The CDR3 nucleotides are TGTGCCAGCAGTTTCCGGGGAACCCTCGGCTACACCTTC. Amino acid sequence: CASSFRGTLGYTF.

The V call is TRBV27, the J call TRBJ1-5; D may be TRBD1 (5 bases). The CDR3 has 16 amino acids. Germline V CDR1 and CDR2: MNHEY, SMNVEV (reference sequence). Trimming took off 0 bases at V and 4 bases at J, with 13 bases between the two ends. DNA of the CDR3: TGTGCCAGCAGTTTATCGGGGAGGGGTCGAAATCAGCCCCAGCATTTT. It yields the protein CASSLSGRGRNQPQHF.

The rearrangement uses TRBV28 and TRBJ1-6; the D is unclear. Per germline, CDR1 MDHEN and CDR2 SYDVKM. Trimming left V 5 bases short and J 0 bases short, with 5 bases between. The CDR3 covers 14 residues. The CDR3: CASSLSSYNSPLHF. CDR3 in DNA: TGTGCCAGCAGTCTGAGCTCCTATAATTCACCCCTCCACTTT. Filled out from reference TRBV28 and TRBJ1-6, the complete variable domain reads DVKVTQSSRYLVKRTGEKVFLECVQDMDHENMFWYRQDPGLGLRLIYFSYDVKMKEKGDIPEGYSVSREKKERFSLILESASTNQTSMYLCASSLSSYNSPLHFGNGTRLTVT.

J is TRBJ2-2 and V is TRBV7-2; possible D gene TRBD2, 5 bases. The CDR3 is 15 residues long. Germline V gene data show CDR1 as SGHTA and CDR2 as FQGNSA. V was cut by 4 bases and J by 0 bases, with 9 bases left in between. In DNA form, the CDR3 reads TGTGCCAGCAGCTCCAAAGCGGCGAACACCGGGGAGCTGTTTTTT. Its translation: CASSSKAANTGELFF.

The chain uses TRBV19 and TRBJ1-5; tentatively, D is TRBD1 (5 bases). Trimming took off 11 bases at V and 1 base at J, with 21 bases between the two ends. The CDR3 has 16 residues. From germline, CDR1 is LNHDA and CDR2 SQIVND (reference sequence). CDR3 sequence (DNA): TGTGCCGTTTCGGCAGGGTCGATAAGGAGCAATCAGCCCCAGCATTTT. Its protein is CAVSAGSIRSNQPQHF. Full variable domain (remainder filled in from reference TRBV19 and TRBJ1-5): DGGITQSPKYLFRKEGQNVTLSCEQNLNHDAMYWYRQDPGQGLRLIYYSQIVNDFQKGDIAEGYSVSREKKESFPLTVTSAQKNPTAFYLCAVSAGSIRSNQPQHFGDGTRLSIL.

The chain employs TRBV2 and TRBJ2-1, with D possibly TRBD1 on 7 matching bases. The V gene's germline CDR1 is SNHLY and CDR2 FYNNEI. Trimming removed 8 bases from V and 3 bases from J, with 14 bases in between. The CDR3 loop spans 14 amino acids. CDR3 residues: CASAGQFLYNEQFF. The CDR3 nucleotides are TGTGCCAGCGCGGGACAGTTCCTCTACAATGAGCAGTTCTTC.

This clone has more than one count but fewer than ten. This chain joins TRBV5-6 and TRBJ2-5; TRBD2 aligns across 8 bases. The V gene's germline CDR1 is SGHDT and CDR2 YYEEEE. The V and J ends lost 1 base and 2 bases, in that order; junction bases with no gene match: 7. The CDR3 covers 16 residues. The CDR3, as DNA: TGTGCCAGCAGCTTGTTTGGTAGCGGGGTACAAGAGACCCAGTACTTC. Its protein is CASSLFGSGVQETQYF. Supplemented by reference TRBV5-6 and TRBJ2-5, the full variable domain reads DAGVTQSPTHLIKTRGQQVTLRCSPKSGHDTVSWYQQALGQGPQFIFQYYEEEERQRGNFPDRFSGHQFPNYSSELNVNALLLGDSALYLCASSLFGSGVQETQYFGPGTRLLVL.

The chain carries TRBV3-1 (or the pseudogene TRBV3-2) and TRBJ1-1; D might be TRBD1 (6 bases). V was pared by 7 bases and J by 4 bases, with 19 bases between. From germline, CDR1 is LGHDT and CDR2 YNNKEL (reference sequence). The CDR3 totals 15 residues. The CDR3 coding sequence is TGTGCCAGCACCCCGGACAGCTTGAGGTTCACTGAAGCTTTCTTT. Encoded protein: CASTPDSLRFTEAFF.